One and the same sample provided the 19 T cell receptor beta chains below, sequenced in a study of T cell repertoires in cytomegalovirus infection. The antigens for these receptors are not known. TCRdb recomputed calls from the reads with MiXCR, one row per CDR3 protein. The sample contains hundreds of thousands of distinct CDR3 sequences, 30% to 35% of which appear only once. The sequencing used cultured PBMCs, collected from culture after CMV antigen stimulation. The origin of the receptors is a human donor in good health (CMV status not recorded). Some clones in this sample may be carry-over from other donors' samples.

The CDR3 region is CASSPPRGAGNYEQYF. CDR3 nucleotide sequence: TGTGCCAGCAGTCCCCCGAGGGGCGCAGGGAACTACGAGCAGTACTTC. The gene calls are TRBV28 and TRBJ2-7; D is perhaps TRBD1 or TRBD2 (5 bases each). V was cut by 5 bases and J by 3 bases, with 20 bases left in between. Germline lookup yields CDR1 MDHEN and CDR2 SYDVKM. CDR3 length: 16 amino acids.

This chain joins TRBV7-2 and TRBJ2-1, with a possible D match to TRBD2 (5 bases). This CDR3 has 13 amino acids. The germline CDR1 and CDR2 sequences are SGHTA and FQGNSA. Trimming took off 5 bases at V and 2 bases at J, with 7 bases between the two ends. CDR3 bases: TGTGCCAGCAGCATCGGGACCTACAATGAGCAGTTCTTC. Its protein is CASSIGTYNEQFF.

The chain joins TRBV3-1 to TRBJ2-1; D call uncertain. V was pared by 2 bases and J by 2 bases, with 10 bases between. This CDR3 comprises 15 residues. CDR1 and CDR2 (germline): LGHDT, YNNKEL (reference sequence). The CDR3 bases are TGTGCCAGCAGCCAAAACCGCCAGACCTACAATGAGCAGTTCTTC. It translates to CASSQNRQTYNEQFF.

This clonotype was seen many times. The chain carries TRBV7-2 and TRBJ1-4, with D unclear. Trimming cost V 1 base and J 3 bases, with 9 bases left between them. The CDR3 has 15 residues. Germline CDR1 and CDR2: SGHTA and FQGNSA. CDR3 in DNA: TGTGCCAGCAGCTTAGACCCCGGGTCTAATGAAAAACTGTTTTTT. This gives the protein CASSLDPGSNEKLFF.

Only a few counts were recorded for this clonotype. The gene calls are TRBV7-9 and TRBJ2-3; D might be TRBD2 (6 bases). The V and J ends lost 6 bases and 5 bases respectively, with 9 bases between them. The CDR3 is 12 amino acids. Germline loops: CDR1 SEHNR, CDR2 FQNEAQ (reference sequence). This CDR3 is CASRPEGDTQYF. The CDR3 DNA reads TGTGCCAGCAGACCGGAGGGAGATACGCAGTATTTT.

V is TRBV7-9 and J is TRBJ2-5; 8 nucleotides line up with TRBD2. The CDR3 consists of 17 residues. Germline V lookup: CDR1 SEHNR, CDR2 FQNEAQ (reference sequence). V gave up 6 bases and J gave up 2 bases; unmatched junction bases: 14. The CDR3 bases are TGTGCCAGCAGTTCCGAAACTACTAGCGGAGAACAAGAGACCCAGTACTTC. The encoded protein is CASSSETTSGEQETQYF.

J is TRBJ2-7 and V is TRBV12-3 or TRBV12-4, with D perhaps matching TRBD2 (5 bases). The CDR3 is 13 residues long. The V end lost 6 bases, the J end lost 9 bases, and 18 bases lay between the germline ends. CDR3 in DNA: TGTGCCAGCAGCCCGGGGAAGGGTACGGTGCAGTACTTC. It yields the protein CASSPGKGTVQYF.

This clonotype was counted ten times or more. CDR3 sequence (DNA): TGTGCCAGTAGGAAATCTCAGGGGGGGATTTACGAGCAGTACTTC. Protein sequence: CASRKSQGGIYEQYF. This chain uses TRBV19 with TRBJ2-7; the D gene could be TRBD1 or TRBD2 (7 bases each). Trimming pared 6 bases from V and 4 bases from J, leaving 19 bases between. CDR1 LNHDA and CDR2 SQIVND come from the germline V gene (reference sequence). The CDR3 loop spans 15 amino acids.

The chain uses TRBV7-2 and TRBJ2-2; 10 nucleotides match TRBD1. With V trimmed by 3 bases and J by 0 bases, 16 bases remained unmatched. This CDR3 contains 21 residues. From germline, CDR1 is SGHTA and CDR2 FQGNSA. CDR3 region: CASSFLPGTGDPWANTGELFF. For the CDR3, the DNA is TGTGCCAGCAGCTTCCTTCCGGGGACAGGGGACCCATGGGCGAACACCGGGGAGCTGTTTTTT.

The genes are TRBV7-9 and TRBJ1-3, with a weak D call TRBD1 (6 bases). V dropped 5 bases and J dropped 4 bases, with 12 bases sitting between them. Germline lookup yields CDR1 SEHNR and CDR2 FQNEAQ (reference sequence). The CDR3 has 14 residues. The DNA of the CDR3 is TGTGCCAGCAGCCTAGAGGGGGGCGGAAACACCATATATTTT. The encoded protein is CASSLEGGGNTIYF.

The gene calls are TRBV7-2 and TRBJ1-6; D is unresolved. This CDR3 has 15 residues. The V gene lost 3 bases and the J gene lost 6 bases, with 12 bases spanning the gap. CDR1 and CDR2 (germline): SGHTA, FQGNSA. CDR3 residues: CASSFKYGPNSPLHF. The CDR3 coding sequence is TGTGCCAGCAGCTTTAAGTACGGCCCTAATTCACCCCTCCACTTT.

This clonotype was recorded once. For the CDR3, the DNA is TGTGCCAGCAGTGAAGCCGTAGCCACGGGTGAGCAGTTCTTC. The encoded protein is CASSEAVATGEQFF. V usage is TRBV2 and J usage is TRBJ2-1, with no clear D. The CDR3 spans 14 residues. The V gene lost 0 bases and the J gene lost 9 bases, with 12 bases spanning the gap. The germline V gene has CDR1 SNHLY and CDR2 FYNNEI. Full variable domain (missing parts from reference TRBV2 and TRBJ2-1): EPEVTQTPSHQVTQMGQEVILRCVPISNHLYFYWYRQILGQKVEFLVSFYNNEISEKSEIFDDQFSVERPDGSNFTLKIRSTKLEDSAMYFCASSEAVATGEQFFGPGTRLTVL.

A few counts support this clonotype. The chain joins TRBV7-2 to TRBJ2-1; D may be TRBD2 (7 bases). Germline V gene data show CDR1 as SGHTA and CDR2 as FQGNSA. Trimming took 4 bases from V and 7 from J, leaving 14 bases between them. CDR3 length: 14 amino acids. This CDR3 reads CASSSQGRGNEQFF. CDR3 in DNA: TGTGCCAGCAGCTCCCAGGGGCGGGGGAATGAGCAGTTCTTC.

This chain connects TRBV29-1 to TRBJ2-3; 9 bases are a match to TRBD2. With 5 bases clipped from V and 1 base from J, the junction kept 1 base outside the gene matches. Germline V gives CDR1 SQVTM, CDR2 ANQGSEA. The CDR3 totals 13 residues. This CDR3 is CSVRTSGTDTQYF. CDR3 bases: TGCAGCGTTCGGACTAGCGGCACAGATACGCAGTATTTT.

This clonotype was counted ten times or more. The chain joins TRBV6-1 to TRBJ2-3, with 8 bases identical to TRBD2. V lost 10 bases and J lost 0; bases outside the gene matches: 9. The germline gives CDR1 MNHNS, CDR2 SASEGT. The CDR3 is made up of 15 amino acids. CDR3 loop: CATGASGSSTDTQYF. The CDR3 coding sequence is TGTGCCACCGGGGCTAGCGGGTCTAGCACAGATACGCAGTATTTT.

This chain joins TRBV20-1 and TRBJ2-5; D uncertain. V lost 0 bases and J 2 bases, leaving 10 bases between the germline ends. The germline V gene has CDR1 DFQATT and CDR2 SNEGSKA (reference sequence). The CDR3 extends over 14 amino acids. CDR3 protein: CSARDFGRQETQYF. The DNA of the CDR3 is TGCAGTGCTAGAGATTTTGGCAGGCAAGAGACCCAGTACTTC.

V gene TRBV6-2 or TRBV6-3 combines with J gene TRBJ2-1; perhaps TRBD2 as D (5 bases). Per germline, CDR1 MNHEY and CDR2 SVGEGT. Trimming cost V 5 bases and J 7 bases, with 15 bases left between them. CDR3 length: 14 amino acids. The CDR3 nucleotides read TGTGCCAGCAGTCAACGGGAAGAAGAAAATGAGCAGTTCTTC. Protein sequence: CASSQREEENEQFF.

The chain uses TRBV30 and TRBJ1-6; 11 bases are a match to TRBD1. The CDR3 covers 15 residues. Germline lookup yields CDR1 GTSNPN and CDR2 SVGIG (reference sequence). V dropped 5 bases and J dropped 5; count of bases not matched to a gene: 5. The CDR3 reads CAWRRGQGDNSPLHF. For the CDR3, the DNA is TGTGCCTGGCGGAGGGGACAGGGGGATAATTCACCCCTCCACTTT.

The gene calls are TRBV10-3 and TRBJ2-1; unclear D gene. CDR3 length: 14 amino acids. The germline V and J ends were trimmed by 8 bases and 6 bases, with 17 bases remaining between them. CDR1 is ENHRY, CDR2 SYGVKD, per germline. For the CDR3, the DNA is TGTGCCATCGGAAACTGGGATCGTTCCAATGAGCAGTTCTTC. This encodes CAIGNWDRSNEQFF.